This T cell receptor beta chain was sequenced for a study of graft-versus-host responses after intestinal transplantation. As for the study in general: Following induction with anti-thymocyte globulin, all recipients were given tacrolimus and steroids for roughly three years.

This CDR3 has 13 amino acids. V was cut by 3 bases and J by 2 bases, with 7 bases left in between. Germline CDR1 and CDR2: PRHDT and FYEKMQ (reference sequence). Repertoires were generated with immunoSEQ multiplex PCR, while TCRdb's copy carries only in-frame clones and drops some. The repertoire has tens of thousands of clones, 90% to 95% of them found once; the top ten carry 1.5% to 2%. On this clone: Its specificity is unknown.

The sample here was unstimulated CD8+ T cells sorted from spleen or lymph node cells, taken before transplant. The chain combines TRBV13 with TRBJ1-1; D gene uncertain. This TCR was sampled from a human donor who was the organ donor for an intestinal transplant. The CDR3 loop is CASSFGLNTEAFF. For the CDR3, the DNA is TGTGCCAGCAGCTTCGGACTCAACACTGAAGCTTTCTTT.